This T cell receptor (beta chain) stems from a study of PD-L1 blockade in urothelial cancer (dated by TCRdb to the late 2010s). Concerning the study at large: Every patient began therapy in the mid-2010s and was given atezolizumab 1,200 mg intravenously every 3 weeks. About nine tenths of the roughly 29 patients were identified as males with urothelial cancer of bladder origin, and a prior smoking history was reported by 18 of 29 patients. Patients had an ECOG performance status of 0 or 1 and had received between 0 and 3 prior chemotherapy regimens. Blood samples were analyzed at 3 weeks after treatment start (second dose) and at 6 weeks after treatment start. Blood samples yielded a median of around 150,000 T cells and more than 80,000 unique TCRs, with median clonality roughly 0.084. The study, an exploratory multi-omic analysis, examined somatic, immune and clinical correlates of response to PD-L1 blockade with atezolizumab in urothelial cancer. Pretreatment tumor samples, along with matched peripheral blood collected serially before and after atezolizumab treatment, underwent TCR sequencing. Durable clinical benefit was defined as a progression-free survival longer than 6 months, and TCR features were additionally tested against progression-free survival and overall survival. Whole exome sequencing and RNA sequencing of pretreatment tumors were performed alongside TCR sequencing in the same patients. Durable clinical benefit was achieved by nine patients and was not achieved by 20 patients. Over 28 patients had pretreatment blood TCR-seq, roughly 25 had at least one posttreatment blood collection, and roughly 25 had tumor TCR-seq.

On the study overall, not on this receptor specifically: Patients with durable benefit showed greater expansion of tumor-associated TCR clones in peripheral blood 3 weeks after starting treatment (n of about 20, p = 0.022). Improved progression-free and overall survival was associated with having pretreatment peripheral blood TCR clonality below the median. Because of the small sample size (n of about 30) and the many exploratory analyses performed, the results are intended to be regarded as hypothesis-generating.

To estimate absolute template abundance from read counts, synthetic TCR analog templates were spiked into each PCR. The immunoSEQ assay was used to amplify TCRbeta CDR3 regions from genomic DNA with bias-controlled V and J gene primers. Rearranged TCRbeta segments were sequenced at approximately 20X coverage. Per the source publication's procedure: Clustering was used to correct sequencing errors, and CDR3s were annotated against IMGT so that V, D and J genes could be assigned. Out-of-frame and stop-codon sequences were excluded, and only productive TCRbeta rearrangements were used in downstream analyses. To compute clonality, Shannon entropy was normalized by the log of the number of unique productive sequences and then subtracted from one. Clones differing between time points or between blood and tumor were identified by Fisher's exact test with Benjamini-Hochberg correction at adjusted p below 0.01. TCRdb stores this immuneACCESS table with in-frame sequences only. Part of the clones is absent; in the studies checked, under half of the shortfall reflects unresolved V genes, and no reason is known for the rest. V and J calls and clone size are copied from that table; D and trimming were computed from the DNA. Counted in this sample were tens of thousands of clones; around 88% of them appeared once. Of the sample, about 14% is held by the ten largest clones.

This specimen's time point label, interpreted: pretreatment peripheral blood. The cohort comprised around 31 patients with locally advanced or metastatic urothelial carcinoma treated at Memorial Sloan Kettering on a trial protocol. Peripheral blood mononuclear cells were collected pretreatment and during treatment, with between 1 and 8 total time points per patient. The Qiagen DNeasy Blood extraction kit was used to purify genomic DNA from total PBMCs and from tumor samples. PBMCs were collected pretreatment and during treatment and were isolated and stored as previously described. V is shortened by 2 bases, J by 5 bases, and the region joining them spans 6 bases. Taken from the germline V gene (reference sequence), the CDR1 and CDR2 loops are LNHDA and SQIVND. Including the terminal cysteine and phenylalanine, the CDR3 comprises 13 residues. Of all the DNA, just the CDR3 is kept, 39 bases in frame from base 1.

As concerns this clone: Its antigen has not been determined. Base qualities are not at hand, and no much larger clone is one base apart.

Sequences were derived from PBMCs, sampled around atezolizumab (anti-PD-L1) treatment. The receptor comes from an older woman with urothelial cancer. This chain is built from TRBV19 and TRBJ2-2, with the D gene call left open. The sequenced DNA: TGTGCCAGTAGTATAACGACTACCGGGGAGCTGTTTTTT. Translation gives CASSITTTGELFF.